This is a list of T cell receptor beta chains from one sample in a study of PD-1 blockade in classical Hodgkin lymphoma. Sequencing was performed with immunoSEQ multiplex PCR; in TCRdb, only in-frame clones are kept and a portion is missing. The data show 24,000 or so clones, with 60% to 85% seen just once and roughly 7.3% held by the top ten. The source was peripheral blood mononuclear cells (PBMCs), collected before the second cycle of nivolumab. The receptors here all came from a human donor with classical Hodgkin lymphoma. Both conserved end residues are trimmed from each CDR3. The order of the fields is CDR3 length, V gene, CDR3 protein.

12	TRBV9	ASSDSGGINEQF
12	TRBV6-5	ASSVDTKGAEAF
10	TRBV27	ASSFTGGQQY
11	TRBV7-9	ASSLSGVSEAF
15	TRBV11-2	ASSLGRLGTADYEQY
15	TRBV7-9	ASSQYDRGGINYGYT
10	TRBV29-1	SVAKAYNEQF
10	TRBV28	ASSFRGGAAF
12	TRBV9	ASSEGLGADTQY
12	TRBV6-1	ASSEIIGAGELF
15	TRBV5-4	ASSPTGTGMGGNEQF
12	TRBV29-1	SVEDRDRAYEQY
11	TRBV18	ASSTSSGKTQY
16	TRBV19	ANPDIRTIQVPYNEQF
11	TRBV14	ASSRGGWNEQF
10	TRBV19	ASSIVGGGYT
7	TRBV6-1	ASQLEEY
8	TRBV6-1	ASSGSGQY
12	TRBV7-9	ASSFPGSSYEQY
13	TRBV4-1	ASSQGRSSYNEQF
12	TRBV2	ASSLREQADTQY
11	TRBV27	ASSLLSPYEQY
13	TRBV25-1	ASSEEGPQLGEQF
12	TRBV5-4	ASSFYGGTTEAF
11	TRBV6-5	ASSWEGNTEAF
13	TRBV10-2	ASSPSSERNQPQH
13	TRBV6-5	ASKGWGARTDTQY
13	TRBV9	ASSVVDSRADTQY
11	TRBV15	ATSRESGPEAF
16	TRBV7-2	ASSSRGLAGGSSYEQY
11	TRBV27	ASSLSINQPQH
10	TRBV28	ARGQGGQPQH
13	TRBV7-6	ASSLQPGGSYEQY
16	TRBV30	AWNKGLGLAGVADTQY
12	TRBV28	ASSLGTALYGYT
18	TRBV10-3	AISEHRPGGGPNSNQPQH
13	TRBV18	ASSTGTGGSYEQY
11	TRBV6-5	ASRGLALGTQY
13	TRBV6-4	ASRPTSASTDTQY
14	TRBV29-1	SVRGGLAGRQETQY